The clone carrying this T cell receptor (beta chain) was seen ten or more times. The data stem from a study of CD8 T cells in ankylosing spondylitis. CDR3 length: 14 residues. The V end lost 4 bases, the J end lost 5 bases, and 16 bases lay between the germline ends. CDR1 is SGHRS, CDR2 YFSETQ, per germline. TCRdb reanalysed the 5' RACE reads using MiXCR and keeps one entry per CDR3 protein. The table has 80,000 to 100,000 distinct CDR3 sequences, roughly 9.6% seen once. The sequence was collected from a male donor with ankylosing spondylitis or in good health (not recorded which). The V and J genes are TRBV5-1 and TRBJ2-7; no firm D call. Sequencing was carried out using blood, either unsorted or a sorted T cell fraction (not recorded which). CDR3 residues: CASSPESWVDEQYF. The DNA of the CDR3 is TGCGCCAGCAGCCCGGAGTCGTGGGTCGACGAGCAGTACTTC.